Here is one T cell receptor (beta chain) with its context. Which antigen it targets is not known. No clone much larger than this one lies a single base away; base qualities are absent. The immunoSEQ assay was applied to genomic DNA for TCRB CDR3 sequencing. On the authors' methods: When patient CD8+ clones exceeding 1% were checked against published virus-specific TCRB sequences, only a few matched. The analyses included only productive TCRB rearrangements. Defining a clone by its unique TCRB CDR3 sequence, the study calculated clonality as a productive clonality index derived from Shannon entropy. Repertoire overlap between two samples was calculated from the template counts of each clone relative to total templates per sample. Flow cytometry-measured V-gene usage correlated with V-gene usage from TCRB sequencing, with a Spearman r of about 0.56. What TCRdb holds here is the immuneACCESS table cut down to in-frame rearrangements. Part of the clones is not present; checked against another copy, under half of the missing clones reflect an unresolved V gene, and the others are unexplained. The D gene and trimming were derived from the DNA, and the V and J assignments and clone size from that table. Here the sample has approximately 23,000 clones; approximately 80% occur a single time. The top ten clones comprise 11% of the sample.

The entry originates in a study of somatic mutations in cytotoxic T cells in rheumatoid arthritis (dated by TCRdb to the late 2010s). Study-level background: Right after diagnosis and prior to the start of any treatment, under 35 ml EDTA of peripheral blood was drawn from patients. A FACSAria II or Sony SH800 was used to flow-sort some V beta antibody-stained T-cell populations at nearly 100% purity, and TCRB sequencing was also done on sorted V beta1+ cells. The study asked whether expanded CD8+ T-cell clones in newly diagnosed, untreated rheumatoid arthritis carry somatic mutations, and used TCRB deep sequencing to characterize clonality. TCRB deep sequencing covered about 60 patients with rheumatoid arthritis along with 20 healthy controls. Median age was essentially the same in the patient group and the control group. The paper as a whole reports these results and caveats: Healthy controls showed no age-related increase in CD8+ clonality, whereas patients did (Spearman r=0.49). There was no significant difference in CD8+ T-cell clonality between rheumatoid arthritis patients and age-matched healthy controls. Viral specificity could not be ruled out by absence from virus-specific databases, and the antigen targets of the expanded CD8+ clones remained unknown. No adjustment for multiple comparisons was made for the slight TRBV07 underrepresentation in patients. In about an eighth of the 65 patients the largest CD8+ clone exceeded 20% of CD8+ cells, and several identical CD8+ TCRB sequences were shared between blood and synovial fluid.

The germline V gene (reference sequence) yields MNHEY for CDR1 and SMNVEV for CDR2. V lost 5 bases and J lost 0 bases, and the count of bases not matched to a germline gene is 7. The CDR3 goes from the cysteine to the phenylalanine over 15 residues. Only the CDR3 DNA stays, 45 bases, in frame from base 1. CD4+ and CD8+ cells were isolated by positive magnetic bead selection on an AutoMACS, and purity was checked by flow cytometry. A TCR V beta antibody panel was used in flow cytometry to screen first for clonal expansions, which were then characterized by TCRB deep sequencing of sorted CD8+ fractions. Ficoll-Paque PLUS density gradient separation was used to isolate peripheral blood mononuclear cells. Using Nucleospin Tissue or Tissue XS kits, DNA was extracted from CD4-enriched, CD8-enriched or PBMC samples, with quantification by a Qubit 2.0 fluorometer.

The source of this sequence is an adult with rheumatoid arthritis. Sequencing input: CD8+ T cells sorted from blood. The sequence joins TRBV27 to TRBJ2-7; TRBD1 lines up with 7 middle nucleotides. The CDR3 corresponds to CASSDRDSHSYEQYF. The bases read TGTGCCAGCAGTGACCGGGACAGTCACTCCTACGAGCAGTACTTC.